This T cell receptor (beta chain) derives from a study of T cell responses to AZD1222 COVID-19 vaccine. Overall study: Timing groups of about 4 and about 12 weeks for second doses were pooled. The study's findings and limits: Donors were largely white British and mainly female; clonal diversity was possibly underestimated. Unmutated variant regions are reportedly the target of nearly half of TCRs that are spike-specific.

The germline V gene encodes CDR1 LNHNV and CDR2 YYDKDF (reference sequence). The CDR3 consists of 14 residues. Losses at the gene ends were 6 bases for V and 3 bases for J; bases not matched to a gene: 7. Regarding this clone: Its matching antigen is unknown.

Produced via immunoSEQ multiplex PCR; TCRdb's table is partial and in-frame only. The sample yields 130,000 to 150,000 clones, 88% seen once. The source of this sequence is an adult in good health. The gene calls are TRBV15 and TRBJ1-1; 7 bases fit TRBD1. The sequenced sample was peripheral blood, obtained on day 0 of AZD1222 vaccination. DNA of the CDR3: TGTGCCACCAGTAAGAACACAGGGGACACTGAAGCTTTCTTT. Translating it yields CATSKNTGDTEAFF.